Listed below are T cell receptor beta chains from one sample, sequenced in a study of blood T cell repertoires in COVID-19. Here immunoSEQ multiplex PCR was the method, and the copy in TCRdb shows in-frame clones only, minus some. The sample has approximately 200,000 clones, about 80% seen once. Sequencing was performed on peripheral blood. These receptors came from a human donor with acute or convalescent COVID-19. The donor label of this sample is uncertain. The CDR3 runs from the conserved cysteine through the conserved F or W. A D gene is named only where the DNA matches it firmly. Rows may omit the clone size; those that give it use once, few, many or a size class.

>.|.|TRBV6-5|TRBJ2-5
CASSYSSRVETQYF
TGTGCCAGCAGTTACTCAAGCAGGGTCGAGACCCAGTACTTC
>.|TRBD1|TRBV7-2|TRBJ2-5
CASSITGGRETQYF
TGTGCCAGCAGCATCACAGGGGGTCGTGAGACCCAGTACTTC
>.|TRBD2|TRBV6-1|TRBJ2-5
CASSDLLAGVQGTQYF
TGTGCCAGCAGTGACCTACTAGCGGGAGTACAGGGGACCCAGTACTTC
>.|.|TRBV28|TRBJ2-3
CASSQNTDTQYF
TGTGCCAGCAGTCAGAACACAGATACGCAGTATTTT
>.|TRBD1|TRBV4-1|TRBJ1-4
CASSQDRGGQGPTNEKLFF
TGCGCCAGCAGCCAAGATAGGGGGGGACAGGGGCCCACTAATGAAAAACTGTTTTTT
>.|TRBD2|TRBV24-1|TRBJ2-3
CATSESTSGYTDTQYF
TGTGCCACCAGTGAGTCGACTAGCGGGTACACAGATACGCAGTATTTT
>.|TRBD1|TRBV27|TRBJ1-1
CASSPQGRGLNTEAFF
TGTGCCAGCAGTCCCCAAGGTAGGGGGCTGAACACTGAAGCTTTCTTT
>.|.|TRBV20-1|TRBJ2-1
CSASGPGYSYNEQFF
TGCAGTGCTAGTGGACCCGGGTACTCCTACAATGAGCAGTTCTTC
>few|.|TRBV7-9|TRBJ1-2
CASSLLGTPYYTF
TGTGCCAGCAGCTTACTCGGGACACCGTACTACACCTTC
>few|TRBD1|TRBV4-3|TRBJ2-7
CASSQEQGAYEQYF
TGCGCCAGCAGCCAAGAACAGGGGGCCTACGAGCAGTACTTC
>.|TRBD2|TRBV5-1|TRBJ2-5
CASSVAGGETQYF
TGCGCCAGCAGCGTAGCGGGAGGAGAGACCCAGTACTTC
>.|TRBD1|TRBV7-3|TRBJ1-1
CASSLTGDDRARENTEAFF
TGTGCCAGCAGCTTAACGGGGGATGACAGGGCGAGAGAGAACACTGAAGCTTTCTTT
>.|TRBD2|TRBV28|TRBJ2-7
CASSLYLGGAYEQYF
TGTGCCAGCAGTTTATATCTGGGGGGGGCCTACGAGCAGTACTTC
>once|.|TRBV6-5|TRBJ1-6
CASSYRGSPLHF
TGTGCCAGCAGTTACCGGGGTTCACCCCTCCACTTT
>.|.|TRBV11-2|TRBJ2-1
CASSRSRVNEQFF
TGTGCCAGCAGCCGAAGCCGAGTCAATGAGCAGTTCTTC
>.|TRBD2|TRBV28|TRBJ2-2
CASLAGGNTGELFF
TGTGCCAGCTTAGCGGGAGGGAACACCGGGGAGCTGTTTTTT
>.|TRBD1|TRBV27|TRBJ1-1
CASSGSGTGLSFF
TGTGCCAGCAGTGGGTCCGGGACAGGGTTGTCTTTCTTT
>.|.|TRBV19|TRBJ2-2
CASSPGHYTGELFF
TGTGCCAGTAGTCCGGGACACTACACCGGGGAGCTGTTTTTT
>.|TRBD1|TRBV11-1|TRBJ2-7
CASRATGAFTFKQYF
TGTGCCAGCAGGGCGACAGGGGCCTTTACCTTCAAGCAGTACTTC
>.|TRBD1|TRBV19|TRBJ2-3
CASSPPGTGTDTQYF
TGTGCCAGTAGTCCTCCCGGGACAGGGACAGATACGCAGTATTTT
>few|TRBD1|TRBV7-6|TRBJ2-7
CASSLGPGTGEYEQYF
TGTGCCAGCAGCTTAGGGCCCGGGACAGGGGAGTACGAGCAGTACTTC
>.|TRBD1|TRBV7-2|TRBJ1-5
CASSLYGGGGQPQHF
TGTGCCAGCAGCTTATATGGAGGGGGCGGTCAGCCCCAGCATTTT
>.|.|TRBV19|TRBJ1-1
CASTKETEAFF
TGTGCCAGTACCAAGGAGACTGAAGCTTTCTTT
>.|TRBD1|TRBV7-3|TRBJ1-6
CASSLRGQRNSPLHF
TGTGCCAGCAGCTTAAGGGGACAGCGAAATTCACCCCTCCACTTT
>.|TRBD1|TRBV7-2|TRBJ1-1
CASSRLQGSTEAFF
TGTGCCAGCAGCCGGTTACAGGGGAGTACCGAAGCTTTCTTT
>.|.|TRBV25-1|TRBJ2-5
CASSDSQGRKETQYF
TGTGCCAGCAGTGACTCACAGGGGAGGAAGGAGACCCAGTACTTC
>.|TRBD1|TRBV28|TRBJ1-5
CASSVQGWQPQHF
TGTGCCAGCAGTGTACAGGGGTGGCAGCCCCAGCATTTT
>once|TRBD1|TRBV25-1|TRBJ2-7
CATGRTGAHEQYF
TGTGCCACCGGGAGGACAGGGGCCCACGAGCAGTACTTC
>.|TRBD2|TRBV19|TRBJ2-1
CASTPTSGKYNEQFF
TGTGCCAGTACCCCTACTAGCGGGAAGTACAATGAGCAGTTCTTC
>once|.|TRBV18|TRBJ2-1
CASSPGALSFEQFF
TGTGCCAGCTCACCAGGGGCGTTAAGCTTTGAGCAGTTCTTC
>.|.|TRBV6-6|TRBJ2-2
CASIHSNTGELFF
TGTGCCAGCATCCACAGCAACACCGGGGAGCTGTTTTTT
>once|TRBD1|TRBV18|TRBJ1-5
CASSPATGGDNQPQHF
TGTGCCAGCTCACCCGCGACAGGGGGCGACAATCAGCCCCAGCATTTT
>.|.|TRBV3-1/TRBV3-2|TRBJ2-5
CASSQIYQETQYF
TGTGCCAGCAGCCAAATATACCAAGAGACCCAGTACTTC
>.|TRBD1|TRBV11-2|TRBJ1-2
CASSVDRAQLGYTF
TGTGCCAGCAGCGTAGACAGGGCCCAACTTGGCTACACCTTC
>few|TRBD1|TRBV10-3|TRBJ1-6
CAIKETGLNSPLHF
TGTGCCATCAAGGAGACAGGGCTAAATTCACCCCTCCACTTT
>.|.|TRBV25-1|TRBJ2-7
CASGWSGTSYEQYF
TGTGCCAGCGGCTGGAGCGGAACCTCCTACGAGCAGTACTTC
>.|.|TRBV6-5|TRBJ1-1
CASSYRSQTGNTEAFF
TGTGCCAGCAGTTACCGATCCCAGACAGGGAACACTGAAGCTTTCTTT
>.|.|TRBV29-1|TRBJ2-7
CSATRDWEQYF
TGCAGCGCCACCAGGGATTGGGAGCAGTACTTC
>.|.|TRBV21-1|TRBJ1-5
CATLNQPQHF
TGTGCCACCCTCAATCAGCCCCAGCATTTT
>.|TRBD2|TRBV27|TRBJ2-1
CASSSLAGGTNEQFF
TGTGCCAGCAGTTCCCTAGCGGGAGGCACAAATGAGCAGTTCTTC
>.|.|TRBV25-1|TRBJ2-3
CASSEGRGLSTDTQYF
TGTGCCAGCAGTGAGGGGCGCGGACTAAGCACAGATACGCAGTATTTT
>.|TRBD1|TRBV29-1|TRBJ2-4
CSVAGTAIAKNIQYF
TGCAGCGTAGCCGGGACAGCGATAGCCAAAAACATTCAGTACTTC
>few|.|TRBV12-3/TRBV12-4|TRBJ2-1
CASTAGGGHEQFF
TGTGCCAGCACTGCAGGCGGAGGGCATGAGCAGTTCTTC
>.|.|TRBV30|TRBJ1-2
CAWSLAGQGYTF
TGTGCCTGGAGTCTAGCAGGTCAGGGCTACACCTTC
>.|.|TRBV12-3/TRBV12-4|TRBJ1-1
CASYYRGDTEAFF
TGTGCCAGCTATTACCGGGGGGACACTGAAGCTTTCTTT
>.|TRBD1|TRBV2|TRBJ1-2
CASRPGGDYGYTF
TGTGCCAGCCGCCCAGGGGGAGACTATGGCTACACCTTC
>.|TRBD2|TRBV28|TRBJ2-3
CASTPGGTPDTQYF
TGTGCCAGCACCCCCGGGGGGACTCCCGATACGCAGTATTTT
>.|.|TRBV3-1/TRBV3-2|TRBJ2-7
CASTEHYEQYF
TGTGCCAGCACAGAACACTACGAGCAGTACTTC
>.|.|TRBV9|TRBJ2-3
CASSVAGSTDTQYF
TGTGCCAGCAGCGTAGCCGGGAGCACAGATACGCAGTATTTT
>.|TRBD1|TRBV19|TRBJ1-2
CASSQPIGGWNYGYTF
TGTGCCAGTAGCCAACCCATAGGGGGCTGGAACTATGGCTACACCTTC